These 13 T cell receptor beta chains were all obtained from the same sample, sequenced in a study of blood T cells in healthy people across ages. A second PCR of 7 to 11 cycles used a sample-barcoded 5' primer and a J-beta primer mix. TCRdb redid the calling of the 5' RACE reads with MiXCR, one entry per CDR3 protein. Seen here are 850,000 to 1,000,000 distinct CDR3 sequences, roughly 47% observed once, and the top ten hold about 20%. What was sequenced was blood. Receptor source: a woman in her sixties in good health.

This clonotype has just a few counts. J is TRBJ1-2 and V is TRBV7-2, with D uncertain. V lost 1 base and J 7 bases, leaving 7 bases between the germline ends. Per the germline V gene, CDR1 is SGHTA and CDR2 is FQGNSA. The CDR3 length is 12 residues. CDR3 amino acids: CASSLDRSGYTF. The CDR3 DNA sequence: TGTGCCAGCAGCTTAGATAGGTCTGGCTACACCTTC.

This chain links TRBV11-3 with TRBJ2-6, with D uncertain. V lost 1 base to trimming and J lost 4 bases, with 14 bases between them. In germline, CDR1 is SGHNT, CDR2 YENEEA. CDR3 length: 17 residues. The CDR3 loop is CASSLATDPRGANVLTF. The CDR3 DNA sequence: TGTGCCAGCAGCTTAGCTACAGACCCACGGGGGGCCAACGTCCTGACTTTC.

The rearrangement links TRBV20-1 to TRBJ1-5; a possible D gene is TRBD1 (5 bases). Trimming shortened V by 7 bases and J by 7 bases, and 17 bases separated the two germline ends. The CDR3 length is 13 residues. CDR1 DFQATT and CDR2 SNEGSKA come from the germline V gene (reference sequence). CDR3 nucleotides: TGCAGTGTAAGGGCAGGCCGGGGGCAGCCCCAGCATTTT. This gives the protein CSVRAGRGQPQHF.

Only a few counts were recorded for this clonotype. This chain joins TRBV7-2 and TRBJ2-3; TRBD1 matches at 8 bases. The CDR3 is 13 amino acids. CDR1 and CDR2 from the germline V gene are SGHTA and FQGNSA. Trimming at V came to 3 bases and at J to 6 bases, leaving 2 bases not matched to a gene. The CDR3 region has the DNA TGTGCCAGCAGCTTCGGACAGGGCGATACGCAGTATTTT. It translates to CASSFGQGDTQYF.

V gene TRBV29-1 combines with J gene TRBJ1-2; D is uncertain. Germline lookup yields CDR1 SQVTM and CDR2 ANQGSEA. V lost 5 bases to trimming and J lost 2 bases, with 9 bases between them. The CDR3 covers 12 residues. The CDR3 DNA reads as TGCAGCGTTCTTCCACAGAACTATGGCTACACCTTC. As protein: CSVLPQNYGYTF.

This rearrangement joins TRBV20-1 to TRBJ1-5; D is unresolved. Trimming pared 5 bases from V and 4 bases from J, leaving 15 bases between. CDR1 is DFQATT and CDR2 is SNEGSKA in the germline V gene (reference sequence). The CDR3 loop spans 14 amino acids. The CDR3 protein is CSAARAWENQPQHF. CDR3 DNA sequence: TGCAGTGCTGCCCGGGCCTGGGAGAATCAGCCCCAGCATTTT.

The gene calls are TRBV10-1 and TRBJ2-1, with D possibly being TRBD1 or TRBD2 (5 bases each). The CDR3 totals 16 residues. V lost 3 bases to trimming and J lost 2 bases, with 14 bases between them. The germline CDR1 and CDR2 sequences are WNHNN and SYGVQD (reference sequence). The CDR3 loop reads CASSEGWGSPYNEQFF. CDR3 DNA: TGCGCCAGCAGTGAAGGGTGGGGGAGTCCCTACAATGAGCAGTTCTTC.

A remark on this clonotype: One end of the junction is discordant with germline, which a read error may explain. The chain has TRBV10-3 and TRBJ2-3, with D perhaps given as TRBD1 or TRBD2 (6 bases each). Germline V gene data show CDR1 as ENHRY and CDR2 as SYGVKD. The length of the CDR3 is 16 residues. CDR3 nucleotide sequence: TGCGCCATCACCGGAGGGATAGGCAGGGGCTCAGATACGCAGTATTTT. Protein product: CAITGGIGRGSDTQYF.

The sample holds a few counts of this clonotype. This sequence joins TRBV2 and TRBJ2-4, with D possibly matching TRBD1 (6 bases). CDR1 and CDR2 (germline): SNHLY, FYNNEI. V was clipped by 2 bases and J by 3 bases, with 8 bases between them. The CDR3 length is 14 residues. Written as DNA, the CDR3 is TGTGCCAGCAGTGAACCGGGACACAAAAACATTCAGTACTTC. This translates into CASSEPGHKNIQYF.

This clonotype was observed at least ten times. The rearrangement joins TRBV2 to TRBJ2-1, with 9 bases fitting TRBD1. Looked up from germline, CDR1 is SNHLY and CDR2 is FYNNEI. V lost 6 bases to trimming and J lost 0 bases; unmatched junction nucleotides: 3. The CDR3 loop spans 15 amino acids. The CDR3 DNA sequence: TGTGCCAGCAGAGGACAGGGGAGCTCCTACAATGAGCAGTTCTTC. This translates into CASRGQGSSYNEQFF. The complete variable domain, with remaining parts taken from reference TRBV2 and TRBJ2-1, reads EPEVTQTPSHQVTQMGQEVILRCVPISNHLYFYWYRQILGQKVEFLVSFYNNEISEKSEIFDDQFSVERPDGSNFTLKIRSTKLEDSAMYFCASRGQGSSYNEQFFGPGTRLTVL.

V is TRBV27 and J is TRBJ2-4; 11 nucleotides line up with TRBD2. CDR1 MNHEY and CDR2 SMNVEV come from the germline V gene (reference sequence). The CDR3 is 15 amino acids. With V trimmed by 6 bases and J by 13 bases, 14 bases remained unmatched. This CDR3 is CASSIIAGGPIGQYF. The CDR3 DNA sequence: TGTGCCAGCAGCATTATAGCGGGAGGGCCTATCGGGCAGTACTTC.

This clonotype was picked up one time. This chain joins TRBV11-1 and TRBJ2-3; tentatively, D is TRBD2 (5 bases). The germline V gene has CDR1 SGHAT and CDR2 FQDESV (reference sequence). V gave up 8 bases and J gave up 6 bases, with 9 bases separating them. This CDR3 region has 11 residues. The CDR3 sequence is CASGSLDTQYF. The CDR3 DNA reads as TGTGCCAGCGGGAGCCTTGATACGCAGTATTTT.

The chain joins TRBV7-6 to TRBJ2-1; 8 bases agree with TRBD2. With 5 bases clipped from V and 0 bases from J, the junction kept 9 bases outside the gene matches. Germline CDR1 reads SGHVS; CDR2 reads FNYEAQ. The CDR3 totals 17 residues. The CDR3 DNA reads TGTGCCAGCAGCCTAAAGGGCAGCGGGAGCTCCTACAATGAGCAGTTCTTC. The encoded protein is CASSLKGSGSSYNEQFF.